This T cell receptor (beta chain) appears in the sequencing data of a study of Graves' ophthalmopathy and Graves' hyperthyroidism. Whole-study results and caveats: In predicting ophthalmopathy progression, the model reached 70.59% sensitivity and about 73% specificity.

This clonotype appeared many times. Its target is unknown. Amplification of the TCR beta CDR3 regions used RNA transcripts (as template). The first-round RT-PCR employed HTBI primers together with the Qiagen OneStep RT-PCR kit. A multiplex PCR was then performed as the second round. TCRdb reprocessed the multiplex PCR reads with MiXCR, giving one entry per CDR3 protein. The table shows 300,000 to 500,000 distinct CDR3 sequences, with approximately 15% occurring only once. CDR3 size: 15 residues. Trimming took 0 bases from V and 0 from J, leaving 9 bases between them. CDR1 and CDR2 (germline): SGHRS, YFSETQ. Clinicians made diagnoses from clinical symptoms, serum thyroxine, TRAb, thyroid ultrasound and orbital computed tomography.

This chain joins TRBV5-1 and TRBJ2-5; the D gene is possibly TRBD1 (6 bases). The TCR was taken from a young woman with stable Graves' hyperthyroidism. Input material: peripheral blood. The DNA of the CDR3 is TGCGCCAGCAGCTTGGCCAGGACAGACCAAGAGACCCAGTACTTC. Amino acids: CASSLARTDQETQYF.